This T cell receptor beta chain is drawn from a study of blood T cells in healthy people across ages. Next came a second PCR, run for about 6 to 12 cycles, which used a sample-barcoded 5' primer along with a J-beta primer mix. TCRdb recomputed calls from the 5' RACE reads with MiXCR, one row per CDR3 protein. The data hold 1,500,000 or so distinct CDR3 sequences, with about 42% observed a single time. The CDR3 is 12 amino acids. Germline CDR1 and CDR2: SEHNR and FQNEAQ (reference sequence). The germline V and J ends were trimmed by 4 bases and 5 bases, with 8 bases remaining between them. The sample taken for sequencing was blood. The source of this sequence is a woman aged 18-35 years in good health. V is TRBV7-9 and J is TRBJ1-1; tentatively, D is TRBD1 (6 bases). The CDR3 coding sequence is TGTGCCAGCAGCTCGGGACATACTGAAGCTTTCTTT. Protein: CASSSGHTEAFF.